The rows below give T cell receptor beta chains drawn from one sample of a study of T cell repertoires in cytomegalovirus infection. TCRdb re-called the reads through MiXCR, storing one row per CDR3 protein. Of approximately 260,000 distinct CDR3 sequences listed, approximately 15% are singletons. The specimen sequenced was CD8+ T cells from PBMCs. These receptors were taken from a human donor in good health (CMV status not recorded). Some clones in this sample may be carry-over from other donors' samples. CDR3s include the opening cysteine and the closing phenylalanine or tryptophan. The D gene is left open where the match is weak. Rows give clone size only sometimes, using once, few, many, or a class for an expanded clone.

clone_size | d_call | j_call | v_call | cdr3_aa | cdr3_nt
many | TRBD2 | TRBJ2-5 | TRBV29-1 | CSVEGVLAGGRTGETQYF | TGCAGCGTTGAAGGGGTCCTAGCGGGGGGCCGAACGGGGGAGACCCAGTACTTC
. | TRBD1 | TRBJ2-2 | TRBV4-1 | CASSPITGDGTGELFF | TGCGCCAGCAGCCCGATTACAGGGGACGGCACCGGGGAGCTGTTTTTT
. | . | TRBJ1-2 | TRBV6-6 | CAVSRAGDGEAYTF | TGTGCCGTCTCACGGGCAGGGGATGGTGAAGCCTACACCTTC
few | . | TRBJ1-2 | TRBV6-6 | CASRSQGGRGYGYTF | TGTGCCAGCAGAAGTCAGGGAGGGAGGGGATATGGCTACACCTTC
many | . | TRBJ2-3 | TRBV5-6 | CASSLEGDTQYF | TGTGCCAGCAGCTTGGAGGGTGATACGCAGTATTTT
few | . | TRBJ2-5 | TRBV5-1 | CASSFYGGGETQYF | TGCGCCAGCAGCTTTTATGGGGGAGGAGAGACCCAGTACTTC
. | . | TRBJ2-6 | TRBV5-4 | CASSLSYSGANVLTF | TGTGCCAGCAGCTTGAGTTACTCCGGGGCCAACGTCCTGACTTTC
many | . | TRBJ2-3 | TRBV7-8 | CASSSAAPNTQYF | TGTGCCAGCAGCTCGGCAGCCCCAAATACGCAGTATTTT
few | . | TRBJ2-5 | TRBV29-1 | CSVGQETQYF | TGCAGCGTCGGTCAAGAGACCCAGTACTTC
few | . | TRBJ1-3 | TRBV7-2 | CASRPPGRPISGNTIYF | TGTGCCAGCAGACCCCCGGGACGTCCTATCTCTGGAAACACCATATATTTT
many | TRBD2 | TRBJ2-1 | TRBV7-9 | CASSPTGTRNYNEQFF | TGTGCCAGCAGCCCAACCGGGACTAGAAACTACAATGAGCAGTTCTTC
. | TRBD1 | TRBJ1-4 | TRBV20-1 | CSAGDRGDEKLFF | TGCAGTGCGGGAGACAGGGGAGATGAAAAACTGTTTTTT
. | TRBD1 | TRBJ2-7 | TRBV2 | CASSVPGQEYEQYF | TGTGCCAGCAGTGTACCGGGACAGGAGTACGAGCAGTACTTC
many | . | TRBJ2-7 | TRBV28 | CASSPGRTEVHEQYF | TGTGCCAGCAGCCCAGGGAGGACCGAGGTCCACGAGCAGTACTTC
. | . | TRBJ1-2 | TRBV7-9 | CASSPALRVDGYTF | TGTGCCAGCAGTCCAGCCCTCAGGGTTGATGGCTACACCTTC
few | . | TRBJ2-1 | TRBV20-1 | CSAPRGSWNEQFF | TGCAGTGCTCCCAGGGGCTCGTGGAATGAGCAGTTCTTC
many | . | TRBJ2-1 | TRBV7-9 | CASSALAGVDREEQFF | TGTGCCAGCAGCGCCCTCGCCGGGGTCGACCGAGAAGAGCAGTTCTTC
. | TRBD2 | TRBJ2-3 | TRBV27 | CASSLIRIAGEQSTDTQYF | TGTGCCAGCAGTTTAATTCGTATAGCGGGGGAGCAAAGCACAGATACGCAGTATTTT
many | . | TRBJ1-5 | TRBV7-2 | CASSDRRATINQPQHF | TGTGCCAGCAGCGACAGGCGGGCAACGATCAATCAGCCCCAGCATTTT
few | . | TRBJ1-4 | TRBV12-5 | CATTLLGERDNEKLFF | TGTGCTACCACATTACTGGGGGAAAGGGACAATGAAAAACTGTTTTTT
few | TRBD1 | TRBJ1-2 | TRBV20-1 | CSAPSTGRLIEENGYTF | TGCAGTGCTCCTTCGACAGGGCGCTTGATTGAAGAGAATGGCTACACCTTC
few | TRBD1 | TRBJ1-1 | TRBV25-1 | CASSGDRGHRSPTEAFF | TGTGCCAGCAGTGGGGACAGGGGGCACCGCTCACCCACTGAAGCTTTCTTT
many | . | TRBJ1-2 | TRBV7-2 | CASSNDWLEYGYTF | TGTGCCAGCAGTAACGATTGGCTGGAATATGGCTACACCTTC
. | . | TRBJ2-7 | TRBV2 | CASSEALGSSYEQYF | TGTGCCAGCAGTGAAGCGCTTGGCAGCTCCTACGAGCAGTACTTC
. | . | TRBJ2-7 | TRBV28 | CASSEGNSYEQYF | TGTGCCAGCAGCGAAGGGAACAGCTACGAGCAGTACTTC
few | TRBD1 | TRBJ2-7 | TRBV19 | CASRYGQGGIYEQYF | TGTGCCAGTCGATACGGACAGGGGGGAATCTACGAGCAGTACTTC
few | . | TRBJ2-1 | TRBV7-2 | CASSLVAGDTYNEQFF | TGTGCCAGCAGCTTAGTCGCGGGGGACACCTACAATGAGCAGTTCTTC
many | . | TRBJ2-1 | TRBV6-2/TRBV6-3 | CASSPPAGRFNEQFF | TGTGCCAGCAGCCCCCCCGCGGGGCGCTTCAATGAGCAGTTCTTC
few | TRBD1 | TRBJ2-7 | TRBV13 | CASSLTTGHGGYEQYF | TGTGCCAGCAGCTTAACGACAGGGCACGGCGGCTACGAGCAGTACTTC
many | . | TRBJ1-5 | TRBV7-8 | CASSLQSYSNQPQHF | TGTGCCAGCAGCTTGCAGTCGTATAGCAATCAGCCCCAGCATTTT